The T cell receptor beta chain under discussion was sequenced for a study of T cell responses to AZD1222 COVID-19 vaccine. Using immunoSEQ multiplex PCR, the repertoire was profiled, and TCRdb retains in-frame clones only, with some absent. The sample comprises about 110,000 clones, roughly 90% of which are singletons, and about 1.6% rests with the top ten. This clone has more than one count but fewer than ten. The CDR3 extends over 14 amino acids. The germline V and J ends were trimmed by 5 bases and 4 bases, with 12 bases remaining between them. CDR1 is SGHAT, CDR2 FQDESV, per germline (reference sequence).

The source material was peripheral blood, sampled on day 0 of AZD1222 vaccination. This receptor was taken from an adult in good health. The chain combines TRBV11-1 with TRBJ1-3; no definite D call. DNA for the CDR3: TGTGCCAGCAGCCATGCTACTTCGGGAAACACCATATATTTT. It yields the protein CASSHATSGNTIYF.